Presented here are 6 T cell receptor beta chains from one specimen sequenced in a study of radiation and T cells in renal cell carcinoma. Time point reported: blood 2 weeks post-SBRT. Indicated treatment: 15 Gy SBRT to primary tumor, nephrectomy 4 weeks later. Profiling relied on immunoSEQ multiplex PCR, and the TCRdb table lists in-frame clones only, not all of them. The sample yields approximately 75,000 clones, more than 75% seen once. Source: blood, taken from a patient whose treatment included radiotherapy and nephrectomy. All receptors derive from a man in his 60s with renal cell carcinoma.

The chain couples TRBV7-2 to TRBJ1-6; perhaps TRBD1 as D (5 bases). The V end was cut by 5 bases, the J end by 7 bases, with 15 bases between. The germline V gene has CDR1 SGHTA and CDR2 FQGNSA. The CDR3 totals 15 residues. DNA for the CDR3: TGTGCCAGCAGCCTTAGACAGACGGGGAATTCACCCCTCCACTTT. Encoded protein: CASSLRQTGNSPLHF.

The chain combines TRBV13 with TRBJ2-7; 9 nucleotides align to TRBD2. The V segment lost 3 bases and the J segment 7 bases; nucleotides outside the gene matches: 4. Looked up from germline, CDR1 is PRHDT and CDR2 is FYEKMQ (reference sequence). This CDR3 comprises 13 residues. CDR3 loop: CASSFGLAGEQYF. The CDR3 DNA reads TGTGCCAGCAGCTTTGGGCTAGCGGGAGAGCAGTACTTC.

The rearrangement uses TRBV5-1 and TRBJ2-3, with TRBD2 identical over 8 bases. V lost 5 bases, J lost 0 bases, and 2 bases stayed unmatched. CDR1 SGHRS and CDR2 YFSETQ come from the germline V gene. The CDR3 runs 14 residues. CDR3 region: CASRLAASTDTQYF. The CDR3 nucleotides read TGCGCCAGCAGACTAGCGGCTAGCACAGATACGCAGTATTTT.

The chain combines TRBV6-1 with TRBJ2-7, with 8 bases aligning to TRBD2. J lost 0 bases, V lost 6 bases, and 7 bases had no gene match. The V gene's germline CDR1 is MNHNS and CDR2 SASEGT. The CDR3 runs 15 residues. DNA for the CDR3: TGTGCCAGCAGAGATAGCGGGATACACTCCTACGAGCAGTACTTC. Encoded protein: CASRDSGIHSYEQYF.

The CDR3: CASSSHRGPEAFF. The CDR3 region has the DNA TGTGCCAGCAGCTCTCACCGGGGCCCTGAAGCTTTCTTT. The chain employs TRBV11-2 and TRBJ1-1; TRBD1 might be the D (5 bases). This CDR3 contains 13 residues. Germline V CDR1 and CDR2: SGHAT, FQNNGV. V was cut by 4 bases and J by 6 bases, with 12 bases left in between.

The chain couples TRBV5-1 to TRBJ2-1, with TRBD1 identical over 7 bases. This CDR3 region has 16 residues. Germline-derived CDR1 and CDR2 are SGHRS and YFSETQ. Losses at the gene ends were 3 bases for V and 0 bases for J; bases not matched to a gene: 6. The CDR3 sequence is CASSWGQSSSYNEQFF. CDR3 sequence (DNA): TGCGCCAGCAGCTGGGGACAGTCGAGCTCCTACAATGAGCAGTTCTTC.